The entry below describes one TCR beta chain. The data were produced by immunoSEQ multiplex PCR, yet TCRdb's version contains in-frame clones alone and is incomplete. The sample records about 180,000 clones, less than 85% being singletons. V gave up 2 bases and J gave up 0 bases; unmatched junction bases: 16. The CDR3 is 21 amino acids. Looked up from germline, CDR1 is LNHDA and CDR2 is SQIVND (reference sequence). The sample originates from a study of blood T cell repertoires in COVID-19. The TCR originated in a human donor in a cohort sampled during active COVID-19. Sequencing was done on a sample of peripheral blood. The J gene is TRBJ1-5, the V gene TRBV19, with TRBD1 matching over 10 bases. The CDR3 DNA is TGTGCCAGTAGTATACCAACCGGGACAGGGGACCTGTTGAATAGCAATCAGCCCCAGCATTTT. It specifies CASSIPTGTGDLLNSNQPQHF. Full variable domain (missing parts from reference TRBV19 and TRBJ1-5): DGGITQSPKYLFRKEGQNVTLSCEQNLNHDAMYWYRQDPGQGLRLIYYSQIVNDFQKGDIAEGYSVSREKKESFPLTVTSAQKNPTAFYLCASSIPTGTGDLLNSNQPQHFGDGTRLSIL.